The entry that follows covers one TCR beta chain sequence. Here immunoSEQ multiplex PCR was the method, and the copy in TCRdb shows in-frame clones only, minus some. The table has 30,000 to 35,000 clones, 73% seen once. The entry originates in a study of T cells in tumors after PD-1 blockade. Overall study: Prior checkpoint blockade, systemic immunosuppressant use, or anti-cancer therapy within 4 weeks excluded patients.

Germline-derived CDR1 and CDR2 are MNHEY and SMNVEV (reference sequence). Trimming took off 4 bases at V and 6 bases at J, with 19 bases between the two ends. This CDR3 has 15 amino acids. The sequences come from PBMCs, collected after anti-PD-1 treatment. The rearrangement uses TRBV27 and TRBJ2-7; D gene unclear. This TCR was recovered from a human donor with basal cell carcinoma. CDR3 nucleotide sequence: TGTGCCAGCAGTTCCACCTCTTATTCGAGTTCCGAGCAGTACTTC. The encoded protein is CASSSTSYSSSEQYF.